A few counts support the clone carrying this T cell receptor (beta chain). Clones were sequenced by immunoSEQ multiplex PCR, and TCRdb holds only the in-frame ones, with some missing. The data contain around 2.3 million clones, around 95% of them singletons. This sample was included in a study of shared clonotypes between healthy human individuals. V was trimmed by 1 base and J by 1 base, leaving 13 bases between them. The CDR3 is made up of 16 amino acids. The V and J genes are TRBV5-3 and TRBJ2-3; D remains unclear. TRBV5-3 is classed as an ORF, of uncertain function. The sample consisted of naive CD4+ T cells sorted from blood. Regarding subset: CD45RA+ positively selected. The source of this sequence is a man between 18 and 35 years old in good health. The CDR3 nucleotides are TGTGCCAGAAGCTTGAGATGGCGGTCTCGCACAGATACGCAGTATTTT. Encoded protein: CARSLRWRSRTDTQYF.